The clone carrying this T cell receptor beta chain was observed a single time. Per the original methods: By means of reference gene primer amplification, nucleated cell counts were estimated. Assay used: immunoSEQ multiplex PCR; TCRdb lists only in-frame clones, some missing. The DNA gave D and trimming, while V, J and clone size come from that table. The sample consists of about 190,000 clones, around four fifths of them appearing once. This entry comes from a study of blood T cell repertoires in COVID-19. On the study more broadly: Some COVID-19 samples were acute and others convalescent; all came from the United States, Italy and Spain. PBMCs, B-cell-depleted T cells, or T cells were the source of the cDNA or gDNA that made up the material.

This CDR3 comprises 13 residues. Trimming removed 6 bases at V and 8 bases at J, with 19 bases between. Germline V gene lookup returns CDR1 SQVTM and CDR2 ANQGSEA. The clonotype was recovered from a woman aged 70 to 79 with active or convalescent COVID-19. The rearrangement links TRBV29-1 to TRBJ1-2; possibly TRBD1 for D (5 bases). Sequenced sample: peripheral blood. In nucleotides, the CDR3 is TGCAGCGTGGCCCCCCACATGCAGGGAGGCTACACCTTC. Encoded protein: CSVAPHMQGGYTF.